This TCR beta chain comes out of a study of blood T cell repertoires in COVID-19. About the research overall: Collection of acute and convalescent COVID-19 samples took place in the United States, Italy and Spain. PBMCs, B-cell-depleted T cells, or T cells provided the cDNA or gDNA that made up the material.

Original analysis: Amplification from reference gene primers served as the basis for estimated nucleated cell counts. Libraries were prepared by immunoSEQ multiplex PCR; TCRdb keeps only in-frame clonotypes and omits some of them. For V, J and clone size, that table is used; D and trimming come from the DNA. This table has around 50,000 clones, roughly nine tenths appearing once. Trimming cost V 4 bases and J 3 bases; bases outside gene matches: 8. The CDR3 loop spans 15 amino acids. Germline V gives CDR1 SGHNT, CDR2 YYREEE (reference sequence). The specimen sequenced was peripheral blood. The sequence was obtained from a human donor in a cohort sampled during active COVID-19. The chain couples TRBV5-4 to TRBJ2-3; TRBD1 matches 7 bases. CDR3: CASSRDSGWTDTQYF. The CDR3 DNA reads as TGTGCCAGCAGCCGGGACAGCGGTTGGACAGATACGCAGTATTTT.